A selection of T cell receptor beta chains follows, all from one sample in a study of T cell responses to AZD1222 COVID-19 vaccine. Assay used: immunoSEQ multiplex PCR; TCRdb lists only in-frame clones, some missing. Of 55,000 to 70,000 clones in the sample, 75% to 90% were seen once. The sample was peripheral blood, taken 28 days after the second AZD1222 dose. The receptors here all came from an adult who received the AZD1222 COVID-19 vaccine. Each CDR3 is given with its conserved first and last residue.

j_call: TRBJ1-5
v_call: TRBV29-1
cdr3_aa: CSVIWGNQNQPQHF

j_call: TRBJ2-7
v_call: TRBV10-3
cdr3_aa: CAISEPSYEQYF

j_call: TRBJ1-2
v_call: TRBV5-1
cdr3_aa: CASSPRTGRFYGYTF

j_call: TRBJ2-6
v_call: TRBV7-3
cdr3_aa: CASSLSRGANSGANVLTF

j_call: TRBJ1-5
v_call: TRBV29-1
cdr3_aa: CSAGPLQGPQHF

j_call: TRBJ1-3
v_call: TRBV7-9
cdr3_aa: CASSQEDGSAGNTIYF

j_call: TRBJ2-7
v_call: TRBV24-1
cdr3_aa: CATSNVGRSLSSYEQYF

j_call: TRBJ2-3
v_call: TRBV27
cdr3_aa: CASSLSRRTTARTDTQYF

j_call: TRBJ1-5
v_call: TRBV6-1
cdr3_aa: CASSEAGGGSPQHF

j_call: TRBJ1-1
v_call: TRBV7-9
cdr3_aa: CASSLDGGPNTEAFF

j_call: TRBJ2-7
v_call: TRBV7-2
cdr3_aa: CASSLAGISYEQYF

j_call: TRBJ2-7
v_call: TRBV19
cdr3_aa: CASRAWTGAEQYF

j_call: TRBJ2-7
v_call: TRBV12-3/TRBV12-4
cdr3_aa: CASSLGQKNEQYF

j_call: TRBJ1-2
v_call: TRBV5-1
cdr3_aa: CASSTGGAYYGYTF

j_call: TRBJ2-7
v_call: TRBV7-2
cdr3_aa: CASSLEQASYEQYF

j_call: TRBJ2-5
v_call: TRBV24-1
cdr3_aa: CATSVGQFSGEETQYF

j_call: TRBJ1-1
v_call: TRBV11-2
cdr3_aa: CASSVGGNTEAFF

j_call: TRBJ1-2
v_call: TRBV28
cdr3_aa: CASIQTDNYGYTF

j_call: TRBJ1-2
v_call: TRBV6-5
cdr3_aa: CASSLDRGANYGYTF

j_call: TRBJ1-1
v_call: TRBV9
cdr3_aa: CASSEGFKVTEAFF

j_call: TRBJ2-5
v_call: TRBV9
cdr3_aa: CASSPRQGIGETQYF

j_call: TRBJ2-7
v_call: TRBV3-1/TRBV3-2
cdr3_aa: CASSQDNEVYEQYF

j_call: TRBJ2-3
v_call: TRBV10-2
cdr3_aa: CASRAGTSGGSTDTQYF

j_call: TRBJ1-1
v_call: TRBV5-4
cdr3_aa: CASSRPAMNTEAFF

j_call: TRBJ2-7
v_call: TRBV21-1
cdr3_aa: CASSKVLPRLSYEQYF

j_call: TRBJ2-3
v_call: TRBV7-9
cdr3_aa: CASSPSERDTQYF

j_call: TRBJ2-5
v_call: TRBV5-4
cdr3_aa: CASSSWTSGGKTQYF

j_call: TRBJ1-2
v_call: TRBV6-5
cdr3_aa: CASSYGDLNYGYTF